These 28 T cell receptor beta chains originate from one sample sequenced in a study of cytomegalovirus exposure and HLA in healthy donors (dated by TCRdb to the late 2010s). The library was made by the immunoSEQ multiplex PCR assay. The multiplex PCR relied on a mix of 60 forward primers for TCR Vbeta segments and 13 reverse primers for TCR Jbeta segments. TCRdb provides this immuneACCESS table in a form limited to in-frame rearrangements. Some clones are lacking; in checked studies, under half of them reflect an unresolved V gene, and why the rest are absent is not known. The sample data list about 190,000 clones, and 74% of these were observed just once. Approximately 3.1% of the sample rests with the top ten. The specimen was PBMCs. Receptors were obtained from a woman in her twenties or thirties in good health and CMV-seropositive.

This rearrangement joins TRBV5-4 to TRBJ2-7; 8 bases map to TRBD1. CDR1 SGHNT and CDR2 YYREEE come from the germline V gene (reference sequence). The CDR3 runs to 15 residues. J gave up 2 bases and V 0 bases, and 4 bases lay outside the gene matches. Here the CDR3 DNA reads TGTGCCAGCAGCTTGGTGGGCAGGGGGCCCTACGAGCAGTACTTC. Encoded protein: CASSLVGRGPYEQYF.

This chain uses TRBV27 with TRBJ2-2; no definite D call. The CDR3 runs to 15 residues. The germline V gene encodes CDR1 MNHEY and CDR2 SMNVEV (reference sequence). Between the trimmed V and J ends, which lost 5 bases and 2 bases, there was a span of 12 bases. The CDR3 sequence is CASSPTLGNTGELFF. The CDR3 DNA reads TGTGCCAGCAGTCCAACGCTAGGAAACACCGGGGAGCTGTTTTTT.

V usage is TRBV11-2 and J usage is TRBJ2-7; a weak D match, TRBD1 (6 bases). The CDR3 contains 15 residues. Trimming pared 0 bases from V and 3 bases from J, leaving 12 bases between. Germline-derived CDR1 and CDR2 are SGHAT and FQNNGV. The CDR3 is CASSLDRDIGYEQYF. CDR3 bases: TGTGCCAGCAGCTTAGACCGGGACATAGGCTACGAGCAGTACTTC.

This clone was observed a few times. The chain is built from TRBV10-1 and TRBJ1-5, with D possibly being TRBD1 (6 bases). From germline, CDR1 is WNHNN and CDR2 SYGVQD (reference sequence). CDR3 length equals 20 residues. Deletions cut 11 bases from V and 0 bases from J, with 32 bases between. DNA for the CDR3: TGCGCCGGTCTTCCGCCGGGACACTACAAAAGAATAAATAGCAATCAGCCCCAGCATTTT. Residues: CAGLPPGHYKRINSNQPQHF.

The V and J genes are TRBV5-5 and TRBJ2-5, with D hard to call. The V and J ends lost 7 bases and 6 bases respectively, with 7 bases between them. From germline, CDR1 is SGHKS and CDR2 YYEKEE (reference sequence). The CDR3 covers 10 residues. The CDR3 protein is CASGRKTQYF. The CDR3, as DNA: TGTGCCAGCGGCCGCAAGACCCAGTACTTC.

This chain links TRBV6-5 with TRBJ2-1; 8 bases map to TRBD1. The CDR3 totals 16 residues. V lost 0 bases and J lost 4; bases outside the gene matches: 5. Germline V lookup: CDR1 MNHEY, CDR2 SVGAGI. The CDR3 DNA follows: TGTGCCAGCAGTTACTCGACAGGGGAGAGATACAATGAGCAGTTCTTC. It is translated as CASSYSTGERYNEQFF.

The V and J genes are TRBV2 and TRBJ1-2, with D possibly TRBD1 on 5 matching bases. Germline loops: CDR1 SNHLY, CDR2 FYNNEI. The CDR3 length is 14 residues. V was clipped by 5 bases and J by 4 bases, with 14 bases between them. As DNA, the CDR3 is TGTGCCAGCAGTCCTTCGGGGGATGGCTATGGCTACACCTTC. It specifies CASSPSGDGYGYTF.

V and J are TRBV11-3 and TRBJ2-1; 9 bases match TRBD1. Germline V lookup: CDR1 SGHNT, CDR2 YENEEA. V dropped 5 bases and J dropped 5; count of bases not matched to a gene: 10. The CDR3 is 16 amino acids. CDR3 bases: TGTGCCAGCAGCCGGATCGGGACAGGGCCCAACAATGAGCAGTTCTTC. It encodes CASSRIGTGPNNEQFF.

This clone occurred a few times. The V and J genes are TRBV6-5 and TRBJ1-2, with D unclear. CDR3 length: 13 residues. CDR1 is MNHEY, CDR2 SVGAGI, per germline. Trimming left V 2 bases short and J 2 bases short, with 6 bases between. The chain's CDR3 is CASSYQVNYGYTF. Written as DNA, the CDR3 is TGTGCCAGCAGTTACCAGGTCAACTATGGCTACACCTTC.

The rearrangement links TRBV27 to TRBJ2-7; weak D call: TRBD1 (5 bases). Germline values: CDR1 MNHEY, CDR2 SMNVEV (reference sequence). This CDR3 region has 14 residues. The V end lost 3 bases, the J end lost 4 bases, and 13 bases lay between the germline ends. The CDR3 here is CASSLGPTRYEQYF. The CDR3 bases are TGTGCCAGCAGTTTGGGGCCTACAAGGTACGAGCAGTACTTC.

The DNA of the CDR3 is TGTGCCAGTAGTATGGATAGCGGGGGAAACACCGGGGAGCTGTTTTTT. Translating gives CASSMDSGGNTGELFF. This chain links TRBV19 with TRBJ2-2; 9 bases agree with TRBD2. The CDR3 has 16 residues. After removal of 3 bases from V and 2 bases from J, the junction contained 4 bases not matched to a gene. Germline assignment: CDR1 LNHDA and CDR2 SQIVND (reference sequence).

The V and J genes are TRBV5-4 and TRBJ1-4, with D possibly TRBD1 on 5 matching bases. Germline values: CDR1 SGHNT, CDR2 YYREEE (reference sequence). The CDR3 is 15 residues long. The V end was cut by 0 bases, the J end by 14 bases, with 20 bases between. CDR3 amino acids: CASSLGGLESAFLFF. CDR3 nucleotide sequence: TGTGCCAGCAGCTTGGGGGGCCTGGAGTCAGCCTTCCTGTTTTTT.

The V and J genes are TRBV19 and TRBJ1-1; D is ambiguous. The CDR3 is 13 amino acids. The ends were cut back, 7 bases at V and 11 bases at J, with 20 bases in the middle. From germline, CDR1 is LNHDA and CDR2 SQIVND (reference sequence). The CDR3 sequence is CASTPRATREAFF. The CDR3 DNA follows: TGTGCCAGTACCCCGAGGGCCACGCGGGAGGCTTTCTTT.

The CDR3 DNA is TGTGCCAGTCGAACAGGGGCGGATGGCTACACCTTC. It encodes CASRTGADGYTF. This rearrangement joins TRBV27 to TRBJ1-2; 7 bases match TRBD1. Trimming cost V 9 bases and J 6 bases; bases outside gene matches: 7. Germline values: CDR1 MNHEY, CDR2 SMNVEV (reference sequence). This CDR3 has 12 residues.

In its sample, this clone was seen a few times. V gene TRBV6-5 combines with J gene TRBJ2-2; 11 bases agree with TRBD2. V dropped 5 bases and J dropped 5; count of bases not matched to a gene: 4. Germline-derived CDR1 and CDR2 are MNHEY and SVGAGI. The CDR3 extends over 15 amino acids. As DNA, the CDR3 is TGTGCCAGCAGTGGGACTAGCGGACGAACCGGGGAGCTGTTTTTT. Translation: CASSGTSGRTGELFF.

DNA of the CDR3: TGCGCCAGCAAAGTTGGACTGAACGAAAAACTGTTTTTT. This encodes CASKVGLNEKLFF. J is TRBJ1-4 and V is TRBV10-2; no reliable D call. Germline values: CDR1 WSHSY, CDR2 SAAADI. The CDR3 consists of 13 residues. Deletions cut 7 bases from V and 8 bases from J, with 14 bases between.

The genes are TRBV2 and TRBJ2-7; 11 positions agree with TRBD2. V dropped 3 bases and J dropped 2; count of bases not matched to a gene: 3. The germline CDR1 and CDR2 sequences are SNHLY and FYNNEI. The length of the CDR3 is 15 residues. Here the CDR3 DNA reads TGTGCCAGCAGTGATCGTAGCGGGAGGGCCTACGAGCAGTACTTC. Translated, it gives CASSDRSGRAYEQYF.

This chain joins TRBV25-1 and TRBJ2-5; TRBD1 agrees at 9 bases. The DNA end favors TRBJ2-7, so the J call may be wrong. Germline assignment: CDR1 MGHDK and CDR2 SYGVNS. The CDR3 runs to 15 residues. CDR3: CASSDPGTGIDEQYF. In DNA, the CDR3 is TGTGCCAGCAGTGACCCCGGGACAGGGATCGACGAGCAGTACTTC.

DNA of the CDR3: TGTGCCAGCTCCCCCGACAGGGGCTATGGCTACACCTTC. This sequence encodes CASSPDRGYGYTF. The chain combines TRBV18 with TRBJ1-2; 8 bases fit TRBD1. Germline lookup yields CDR1 KGHSH and CDR2 LQKENI. With 6 bases clipped from V and 4 bases from J, the junction kept 4 bases outside the gene matches. The CDR3 runs to 13 residues.

This clone was detected a few times. Within the sample, other DNA sequences also encode this same CDR3. The chain is built from TRBV27 and TRBJ2-7; maybe TRBD1 (5 bases). The CDR3 is 13 amino acids. The V gene's germline CDR1 is MNHEY and CDR2 SMNVEV (reference sequence). V gave up 5 bases and J gave up 3 bases, with 11 bases separating them. CDR3 loop: CASSPGQGYEQYF. The CDR3 DNA reads as TGTGCCAGCAGTCCTGGGCAGGGCTACGAGCAGTACTTC.

This clone has just a few counts. The chain combines TRBV15 with TRBJ2-3; 9 positions agree with TRBD2. V was pared by 7 bases and J by 3 bases, with 23 bases of the junction left unmatched. The CDR3 extends over 20 amino acids. In germline, CDR1 is LNHNV, CDR2 YYDKDF (reference sequence). The CDR3 sequence: CATTTKEGLRLADLTDTQYF. The DNA for the CDR3 is TGTGCCACCACCACCAAAGAGGGGTTAAGACTAGCGGATTTGACAGATACGCAGTATTTT.

This clone came up once. This chain joins TRBV21-1 and TRBJ1-2; the D call TRBD1 from the table was never checked on the DNA. TRBV21-1 is a documented pseudogene. The CDR3 has 17 amino acids. The CDR3 sequence is CASSKEQGVQPRDGYTF. CDR3 sequence (DNA): TGTGCCAGCAGCAAGGAACAGGGGGTTCAGCCGCGGGATGGCTACACCTTC.

The chain employs TRBV4-1 and TRBJ2-1; 7 nucleotides agree with TRBD2. From germline, CDR1 is MGHRA and CDR2 YSYEKL. The CDR3 has 14 amino acids. The ends lost 5 bases at V and 3 bases at J; junction bases unmatched: 4. CDR3 sequence: CASSSRTSYNEQFF. CDR3 DNA sequence: TGCGCCAGCAGCTCTCGGACTAGCTACAATGAGCAGTTCTTC.

The rearrangement joins TRBV2 to TRBJ2-5; a weak D match, TRBD2 (6 bases). Germline V gene data show CDR1 as SNHLY and CDR2 as FYNNEI. V shed 4 bases and J shed 3 bases, with 12 bases lying between them. The CDR3 is made up of 14 amino acids. CDR3 in amino acids: CASSGRRGKETQYF. In DNA, the CDR3 is TGTGCCAGCAGTGGTCGGAGGGGAAAAGAGACCCAGTACTTC. The full variable domain, its missing parts supplied by reference TRBV2 and TRBJ2-5, is EPEVTQTPSHQVTQMGQEVILRCVPISNHLYFYWYRQILGQKVEFLVSFYNNEISEKSEIFDDQFSVERPDGSNFTLKIRSTKLEDSAMYFCASSGRRGKETQYFGPGTRLLVL.

The chain recombines TRBV18 with TRBJ2-1; 7 bases fit TRBD1. The germline V gene encodes CDR1 KGHSH and CDR2 LQKENI. The CDR3 runs to 13 residues. V gave up 4 bases and J gave up 5 bases; unmatched junction bases: 2. CDR3 in amino acids: CASSQQGNNEQFF. The DNA of the CDR3 is TGTGCCAGCTCACAACAGGGGAACAATGAGCAGTTCTTC.

The chain recombines TRBV2 with TRBJ1-6; 9 bases align to TRBD1. J gave up 5 bases and V 6 bases, and 2 bases lay outside the gene matches. CDR1 is SNHLY, CDR2 FYNNEI, per germline. The CDR3 has 14 residues. CDR3 DNA: TGTGCCAGCAGGGACAGGGGAAATAATTCACCCCTCCACTTT. Protein sequence: CASRDRGNNSPLHF.

As for this clone: Other DNA variants within this sample encode the same CDR3. V usage is TRBV6-1 and J usage is TRBJ2-7; 8 nucleotides agree with TRBD1. The CDR3 runs to 15 residues. Germline loops: CDR1 MNHNS, CDR2 SASEGT. V shed 2 bases, J shed 3 bases, and the junction held 6 bases outside the gene matches. In nucleotides, the CDR3 is TGTGCCAGCAGTGAAAGAGGAACAGGGGGCTACGAGCAGTACTTC. It specifies CASSERGTGGYEQYF.

This chain connects TRBV18 to TRBJ2-7; 7 nucleotides align to TRBD1. Unmatched junction bases numbered 12, after V lost 3 bases and J lost 1 base. The CDR3 has 17 residues. CDR1 and CDR2 (germline): KGHSH, LQKENI. CDR3 DNA: TGTGCCAGCTCACCCCTGTTTACCCCGGACAGGTCCTACGAGCAGTACTTC. It specifies CASSPLFTPDRSYEQYF.